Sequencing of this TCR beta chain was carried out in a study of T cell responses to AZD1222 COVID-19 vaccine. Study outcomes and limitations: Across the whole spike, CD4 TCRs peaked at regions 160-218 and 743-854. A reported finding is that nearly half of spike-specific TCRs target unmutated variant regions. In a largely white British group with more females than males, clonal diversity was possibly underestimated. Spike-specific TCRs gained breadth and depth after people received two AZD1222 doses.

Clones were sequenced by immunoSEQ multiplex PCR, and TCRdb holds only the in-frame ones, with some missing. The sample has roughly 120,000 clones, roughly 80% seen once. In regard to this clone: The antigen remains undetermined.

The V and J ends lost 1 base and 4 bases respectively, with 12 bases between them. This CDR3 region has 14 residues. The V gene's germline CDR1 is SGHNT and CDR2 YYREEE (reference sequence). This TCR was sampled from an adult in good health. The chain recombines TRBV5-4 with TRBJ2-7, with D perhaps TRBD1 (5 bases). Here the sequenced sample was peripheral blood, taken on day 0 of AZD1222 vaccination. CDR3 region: CASSLRGRVYEQYF. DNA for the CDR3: TGTGCCAGCAGCTTGAGGGGCAGGGTGTACGAGCAGTACTTC.